This T cell receptor beta chain was captured by sequencing in a study of blood T cell repertoires in COVID-19. Cohort allocation depended upon clinical history that participants reported. V lost 5 bases to trimming and J lost 1 base, with 17 bases between them. CDR3 size: 16 residues. The germline V gene encodes CDR1 SGHTA and CDR2 FQGTGA. Using immunoSEQ multiplex PCR, the repertoire was profiled, and TCRdb retains in-frame clones only, with some absent. The sample consists of about 190,000 clones, roughly 89% of them appearing once. This receptor was identified in a woman aged 25 to 45 who had been exposed to COVID-19. The chain couples TRBV7-3 to TRBJ2-5, with a tentative D call TRBD2 (5 bases). The sequenced material came from PBMCs or T cells enriched from blood (not recorded which). CDR3 sequence (DNA): TGTGCCAGCAGCCCCGTCGGCCAGGCGGGCCAAGAGACCCAGTACTTC. Its translation is CASSPVGQAGQETQYF.